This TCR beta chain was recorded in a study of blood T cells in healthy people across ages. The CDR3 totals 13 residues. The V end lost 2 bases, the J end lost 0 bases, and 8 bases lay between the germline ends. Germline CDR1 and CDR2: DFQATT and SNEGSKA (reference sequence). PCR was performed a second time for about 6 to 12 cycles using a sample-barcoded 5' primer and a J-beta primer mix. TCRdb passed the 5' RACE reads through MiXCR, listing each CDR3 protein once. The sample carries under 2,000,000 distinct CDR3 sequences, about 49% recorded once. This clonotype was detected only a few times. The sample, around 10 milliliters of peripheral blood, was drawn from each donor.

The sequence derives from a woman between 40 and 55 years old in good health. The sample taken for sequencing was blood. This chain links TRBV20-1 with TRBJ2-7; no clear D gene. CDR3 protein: CSARHSSSYEQYF. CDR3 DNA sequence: TGCAGTGCTAGACATAGCTCCTCCTACGAGCAGTACTTC.